Listed below are T cell receptor beta chains from one sample, sequenced in a study of blood T cell repertoires in COVID-19. The data were produced by immunoSEQ multiplex PCR, yet TCRdb's version contains in-frame clones alone and is incomplete. Here the sample spans 110,000 to 150,000 clones, 84% being singletons. Sequences were obtained from PBMCs or T cells enriched from blood (not recorded which). The receptors were gathered from a man aged 40-50 years with acute COVID-19. Both conserved end residues are part of each CDR3. The D gene is left open where the match is weak. Clone size is stated in some rows and not others, as once, few, many or a class when expanded.

J gene: TRBJ2-1
clone size: .
D gene: .
V gene: TRBV11-2
CDR3 DNA: TGTGCCAGCAGCCCCGTAGCGGACTCCTACAATGAGCAGTTCTTC
CDR3 protein: CASSPVADSYNEQFF

J gene: TRBJ2-1
clone size: .
D gene: TRBD2
V gene: TRBV29-1
CDR3 DNA: TGCAGCGTTGCGACTAGCGGGAGGGGTGAGCAGTTCTTC
CDR3 protein: CSVATSGRGEQFF

J gene: TRBJ1-2
clone size: .
D gene: .
V gene: TRBV12-5
CDR3 DNA: TGTGCTAGTGGTCCCGACCGGACAGCGAACTATGGCTACACCTTC
CDR3 protein: CASGPDRTANYGYTF

J gene: TRBJ2-7
clone size: once
D gene: TRBD2
V gene: TRBV24-1
CDR3 DNA: TGTGCCACCAGTGATGCTGGACTAGCGGGAGTTGGTTACGAGCAGTACTTC
CDR3 protein: CATSDAGLAGVGYEQYF

J gene: TRBJ2-4
clone size: .
D gene: .
V gene: TRBV6-5
CDR3 DNA: TGTGCCAGCAGTTACTCGCAGGGGACGGTTCAGTACTTC
CDR3 protein: CASSYSQGTVQYF

J gene: TRBJ2-1
clone size: .
D gene: .
V gene: TRBV11-2
CDR3 DNA: TGTGCCAGCAGCTTACTTCGGGGTCGTGGTGAGCAGTTCTTC
CDR3 protein: CASSLLRGRGEQFF

J gene: TRBJ2-2
clone size: .
D gene: .
V gene: TRBV28
CDR3 DNA: TGTGCCAGCACCCCCTGGGCGACCGGGGAGCTGTTTTTT
CDR3 protein: CASTPWATGELFF

J gene: TRBJ2-7
clone size: .
D gene: TRBD2
V gene: TRBV11-3
CDR3 DNA: TGTGCCAGCAGCTACGGGACTAGCGGGAGACAGTACTTC
CDR3 protein: CASSYGTSGRQYF

J gene: TRBJ1-2
clone size: few
D gene: .
V gene: TRBV27
CDR3 DNA: TGTGCCAGCAGTACCACAGGGAACTATGGCTACACCTTC
CDR3 protein: CASSTTGNYGYTF

J gene: TRBJ2-7
clone size: few
D gene: .
V gene: TRBV7-9
CDR3 DNA: TGTGCCAGCAGCTTAGACCGGAGCGAGCAGTACTTC
CDR3 protein: CASSLDRSEQYF

J gene: TRBJ2-7
clone size: .
D gene: .
V gene: TRBV6-5
CDR3 DNA: TGTGCCAGCAGTTTAGGGGGTACCAGCTCCTACGAGCAGTACTTC
CDR3 protein: CASSLGGTSSYEQYF

J gene: TRBJ2-7
clone size: .
D gene: TRBD2
V gene: TRBV19
CDR3 DNA: TGTGCCAGTAGATCGGGACTAGCGGGATCCAAGCAGTACTTC
CDR3 protein: CASRSGLAGSKQYF

J gene: TRBJ2-1
clone size: .
D gene: TRBD1
V gene: TRBV5-1
CDR3 DNA: TGCGCCAGCAGCATAAACCGGGACAGGGGGTATTACAATGAGCAGTTCTTC
CDR3 protein: CASSINRDRGYYNEQFF

J gene: TRBJ2-2
clone size: few
D gene: .
V gene: TRBV7-2
CDR3 DNA: TGTGCCAGCAGCTCCCGGTTGAACGGGGAGCTGTTTTTT
CDR3 protein: CASSSRLNGELFF

J gene: TRBJ2-7
clone size: .
D gene: TRBD2
V gene: TRBV7-2
CDR3 DNA: TGTGCCAGCAGCTTAGCTGTTAGCGGGGGTGAGCAGTACTTC
CDR3 protein: CASSLAVSGGEQYF

J gene: TRBJ2-5
clone size: .
D gene: .
V gene: TRBV30
CDR3 DNA: TGTGCCCTACTAACGGGGTTGGAGACCCAGTACTTC
CDR3 protein: CALLTGLETQYF

J gene: TRBJ2-3
clone size: .
D gene: .
V gene: TRBV29-1
CDR3 DNA: TGCAGCGTTGGGGACTTTACAGGGGAAGCAGATACGCAGTATTTT
CDR3 protein: CSVGDFTGEADTQYF

J gene: TRBJ1-1
clone size: .
D gene: .
V gene: TRBV3-1/TRBV3-2
CDR3 DNA: TGTGCCAGCAGCCAATTACAGGGTCGGAATTATAAGAACACTGAAGCTTTCTTT
CDR3 protein: CASSQLQGRNYKNTEAFF

J gene: TRBJ2-7
clone size: .
D gene: .
V gene: TRBV11-3
CDR3 DNA: TGTGCCAGCAGCCCCGACAGGAACTCCTACGAGCAGTACTTC
CDR3 protein: CASSPDRNSYEQYF

J gene: TRBJ2-7
clone size: once
D gene: TRBD2
V gene: TRBV7-9
CDR3 DNA: TGTGCCAGCAGCGGACTAGCGGGGAGCTACGAGCAGTACTTC
CDR3 protein: CASSGLAGSYEQYF

J gene: TRBJ2-5
clone size: .
D gene: .
V gene: TRBV6-2/TRBV6-3
CDR3 DNA: TGTGCCAGCAGTTACCATAGCTACCAAGAGACCCAGTACTTC
CDR3 protein: CASSYHSYQETQYF

J gene: TRBJ2-7
clone size: .
D gene: .
V gene: TRBV5-1
CDR3 DNA: TGCGCCAGCGGCTCGAATAGCGGCGATACCTCCTACGAGCAGTACTTC
CDR3 protein: CASGSNSGDTSYEQYF

J gene: TRBJ1-4
clone size: once
D gene: .
V gene: TRBV15
CDR3 DNA: TGTGCCACCAGCAGGTTAGGGGCCAATGAAAAACTGTTTTTT
CDR3 protein: CATSRLGANEKLFF

J gene: TRBJ2-1
clone size: few
D gene: .
V gene: TRBV7-9
CDR3 DNA: TGTGCCAGCAGCTTTCACAGCAATGAGCAGTTCTTC
CDR3 protein: CASSFHSNEQFF

J gene: TRBJ2-2
clone size: .
D gene: .
V gene: TRBV6-5
CDR3 DNA: TGTGCCAGCAGTTCTCCAGGGTTTCCCACCGGGGAGCTGTTTTTT
CDR3 protein: CASSSPGFPTGELFF

J gene: TRBJ2-2
clone size: .
D gene: .
V gene: TRBV7-8
CDR3 DNA: TGTGCCACCCAGAAAGGGGAGCTGTTTTTT
CDR3 protein: CATQKGELFF

J gene: TRBJ1-2
clone size: .
D gene: .
V gene: TRBV7-6
CDR3 DNA: TGTGCCAGCAGCCCAGTTCAGCAGGGGCTCTATGGCTACACCTTC
CDR3 protein: CASSPVQQGLYGYTF

J gene: TRBJ1-6
clone size: .
D gene: .
V gene: TRBV3-1/TRBV3-2
CDR3 DNA: TGTGCCAGCAGCGCGCGTGTGGTATCTTATAATTCACCCCTCCACTTT
CDR3 protein: CASSARVVSYNSPLHF

J gene: TRBJ1-3
clone size: .
D gene: TRBD1
V gene: TRBV18
CDR3 DNA: TGTGCCAGCTCCGATTTCAATACAGGGGCAGGAAACACCATATATTTT
CDR3 protein: CASSDFNTGAGNTIYF

J gene: TRBJ2-7
clone size: .
D gene: .
V gene: TRBV5-6
CDR3 DNA: TGTGCCAGCAGCTTGGGCAGGGTCTACGAGCAGTACTTC
CDR3 protein: CASSLGRVYEQYF

J gene: TRBJ2-1
clone size: .
D gene: TRBD2
V gene: TRBV7-2
CDR3 DNA: TGTGCCAGCAGCCCCCCAGGGACTAGCCTCAATGAGCAGTTCTTC
CDR3 protein: CASSPPGTSLNEQFF

J gene: TRBJ2-3
clone size: .
D gene: .
V gene: TRBV20-1
CDR3 DNA: TGCAGTGCACTAGATGCAGATACGCAGTATTTT
CDR3 protein: CSALDADTQYF

J gene: TRBJ2-6
clone size: once
D gene: TRBD1
V gene: TRBV5-6
CDR3 DNA: TGTGCCAGCAGCAGACAGGGGTACTCTGGGGCCAACGTCCTGACTTTC
CDR3 protein: CASSRQGYSGANVLTF

J gene: TRBJ2-7
clone size: .
D gene: .
V gene: TRBV6-2/TRBV6-3
CDR3 DNA: TGTGCCAGCAGTTACCCAGATACTACCTACGAGCAGTACTTC
CDR3 protein: CASSYPDTTYEQYF

J gene: TRBJ1-5
clone size: .
D gene: .
V gene: TRBV19
CDR3 DNA: TGTGCCAGTAGTATTAGCTTATTCGGGGGCAATCAGCCCCAGCATTTT
CDR3 protein: CASSISLFGGNQPQHF

J gene: TRBJ1-4
clone size: .
D gene: .
V gene: TRBV29-1
CDR3 DNA: TGCAGCGTCTCCGACAGGCCAGCTAATGAAAAACTGTTTTTT
CDR3 protein: CSVSDRPANEKLFF

J gene: TRBJ2-7
clone size: .
D gene: .
V gene: TRBV28
CDR3 DNA: TGTGCCAGCAGGCCGAACAGAAATCTACACGAGCAGTACTTC
CDR3 protein: CASRPNRNLHEQYF

J gene: TRBJ2-7
clone size: .
D gene: TRBD1
V gene: TRBV6-2/TRBV6-3
CDR3 DNA: TGTGCCAGCAGTTACTCGGGGACAGGGAGCGACGAGCAGTACTTC
CDR3 protein: CASSYSGTGSDEQYF

J gene: TRBJ1-2
clone size: .
D gene: .
V gene: TRBV7-9
CDR3 DNA: TGTGCCAGCAGCCCCCCGGTACTACCCTATGGCTACACCTTC
CDR3 protein: CASSPPVLPYGYTF

J gene: TRBJ1-4
clone size: .
D gene: .
V gene: TRBV19
CDR3 DNA: TGTGCCAGTAGTGACAGGTTGGTTCGAACTAATGAAAAACTGTTTTTT
CDR3 protein: CASSDRLVRTNEKLFF

J gene: TRBJ2-7
clone size: .
D gene: TRBD1
V gene: TRBV7-2
CDR3 DNA: TGTGCCAGCAGCTTAGGGTTGGGGACAGGGGGCTCGAGGGAGCAGTACTTC
CDR3 protein: CASSLGLGTGGSREQYF

J gene: TRBJ2-1
clone size: few
D gene: TRBD2
V gene: TRBV5-1
CDR3 DNA: TGCGCCAGCAGCTGGGGATCGGGGGGAGCAAGGAATGAGCAGTTCTTC
CDR3 protein: CASSWGSGGARNEQFF

J gene: TRBJ1-1
clone size: .
D gene: .
V gene: TRBV21-1
CDR3 DNA: TGTGCCAGTGGGACAGGGGGAGTGGACACTGAAGCTTTCTTT
CDR3 protein: CASGTGGVDTEAFF

J gene: TRBJ2-3
clone size: .
D gene: .
V gene: TRBV6-5
CDR3 DNA: TGTGCCAGCAGCTACCGGGTATTCCTTAGCCCAGATACGCAGTATTTT
CDR3 protein: CASSYRVFLSPDTQYF

J gene: TRBJ1-3
clone size: .
D gene: .
V gene: TRBV30
CDR3 DNA: TGTGCCTGGAGTCCCTGGGCGGGGGCGACCGGAAACACCATATATTTT
CDR3 protein: CAWSPWAGATGNTIYF

J gene: TRBJ2-7
clone size: .
D gene: .
V gene: TRBV27
CDR3 DNA: TGTGCCAGCAGTATATTAGGGACAAAGACCTACGAGCAGTACTTC
CDR3 protein: CASSILGTKTYEQYF

J gene: TRBJ2-2
clone size: .
D gene: .
V gene: TRBV14
CDR3 DNA: TGTGCCAGCAGCCAAGAGGGCCCAGGGAACACCGGGGAGCTGTTTTTT
CDR3 protein: CASSQEGPGNTGELFF

J gene: TRBJ2-1
clone size: few
D gene: TRBD1
V gene: TRBV18
CDR3 DNA: TGTGCCAGCTCACCAGGGGCAGGGGGCATGGATGAGCAGTTCTTC
CDR3 protein: CASSPGAGGMDEQFF

J gene: TRBJ2-7
clone size: .
D gene: .
V gene: TRBV7-2
CDR3 DNA: TGTGCCAGCAGCTTGGCCAGTAGCGCGATTATTCGGCAGTACTTC
CDR3 protein: CASSLASSAIIRQYF

J gene: TRBJ2-7
clone size: .
D gene: .
V gene: TRBV5-1
CDR3 DNA: TGCGCCAGCAGCTTGGCTGTGGGCACCCCCGAGCAGTACTTC
CDR3 protein: CASSLAVGTPEQYF

J gene: TRBJ1-1
clone size: once
D gene: .
V gene: TRBV5-1
CDR3 DNA: TGCGCCAGCAGCTGGGACAAACCCACTGAAGCTTTCTTT
CDR3 protein: CASSWDKPTEAFF

J gene: TRBJ1-2
clone size: few
D gene: .
V gene: TRBV12-3/TRBV12-4
CDR3 DNA: TGTGCCAGCAGTGGGGGCCACTATGGCTACACCTTC
CDR3 protein: CASSGGHYGYTF

J gene: TRBJ1-6
clone size: .
D gene: TRBD1
V gene: TRBV28
CDR3 DNA: TGTGCCAGCAGTTTGGCAGGGGGCATAAGTCCCCATTCACCCCTCCACTTT
CDR3 protein: CASSLAGGISPHSPLHF